This TCR beta chain was identified in a study of blood T cell repertoires in COVID-19. Study details: Spain, Italy and the United States supplied samples that represented acute and convalescent COVID-19. PBMCs, B-cell-depleted T cells, or T cells were the source of the cDNA or gDNA that made up the material.

There are 16 residues in the CDR3. Trimming removed 1 base from V and 4 bases from J, with 15 bases in between. Germline-derived CDR1 and CDR2 are SGHRS and YFSETQ. TCRdb's copy holds only in-frame clones and misses some; the assay was immunoSEQ multiplex PCR. The sample yields 35,000 to 45,000 clones, 75% to 95% seen once. The source is an elderly woman with acute or convalescent COVID-19. What was sequenced was peripheral blood. J is TRBJ2-1 and V is TRBV5-1, with D maybe TRBD1 (6 bases). CDR3 nucleotides: TGCGCCAGCAGCTTGCAAACCGGGACATTATACAATGAGCAGTTCTTC. Encoded protein: CASSLQTGTLYNEQFF.